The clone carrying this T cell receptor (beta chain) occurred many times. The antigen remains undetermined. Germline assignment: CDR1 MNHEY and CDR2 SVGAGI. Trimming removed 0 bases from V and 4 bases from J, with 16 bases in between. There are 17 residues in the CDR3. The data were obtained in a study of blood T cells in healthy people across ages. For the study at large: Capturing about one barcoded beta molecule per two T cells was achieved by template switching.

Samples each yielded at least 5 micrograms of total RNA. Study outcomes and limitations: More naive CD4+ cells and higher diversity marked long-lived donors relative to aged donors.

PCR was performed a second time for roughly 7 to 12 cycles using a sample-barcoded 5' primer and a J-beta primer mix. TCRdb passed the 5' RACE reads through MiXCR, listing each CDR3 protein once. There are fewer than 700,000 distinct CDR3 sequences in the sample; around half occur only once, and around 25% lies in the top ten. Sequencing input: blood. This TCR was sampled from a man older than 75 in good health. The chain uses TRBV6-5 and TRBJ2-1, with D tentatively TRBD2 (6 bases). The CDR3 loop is CASSYSRLRDLYNEQFF. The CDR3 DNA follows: TGTGCCAGCAGTTACTCCCGTTTGCGGGATCTTTACAATGAGCAGTTCTTC.